Listed below are T cell receptor beta chains from one sample, sequenced in a study of post-analysis software for immune sequencing data. One entry per CDR3 protein results from TCRdb running MiXCR on the PCR reads. This table has about 570,000 distinct CDR3 sequences, about a third appearing once. Sequenced: blood. Source of these receptors: a girl aged 2 to 17 with multiple sclerosis. Each CDR3 is given with its conserved first and last residue. The D gene is left open where the match is weak. For some rows the clone size is stated as once, few or many, or as a class when expanded; others skip it.

.	.	TRBV7-9	TRBJ2-3	TGTGCCAGCAGCTTAGGGTCGCCGGCAGATACGCAGTATTTT	CASSLGSPADTQYF
.	.	TRBV9	TRBJ2-1	TGTGCCAGCAGCGCGTTAATAGGGGGTGAGCAGTTCTTC	CASSALIGGEQFF
TRBD1	few	TRBV6-1	TRBJ1-5	TGTGCCAGCAGACACATACAGGGGGGCTGGAATCAGCCCCAGCATTTT	CASRHIQGGWNQPQHF
.	few	TRBV3-1	TRBJ2-1	TGTGCCAGCAGCCAAGAGCTTACTACCACCCGTGAGCAGTTCTTC	CASSQELTTTREQFF
.	few	TRBV5-1	TRBJ2-3	TGCGCCAGCAGCCCGAGACAGGTTGTTAGCACAGATACGCAGTATTTT	CASSPRQVVSTDTQYF
.	.	TRBV5-1	TRBJ2-1	TGCGCCAGCAGCTTGAGCAATATTGAGCAGTTCTTC	CASSLSNIEQFF
.	few	TRBV6-5	TRBJ2-1	TGTGCCAGCAGTTATGGTGGTGCGGGTTCTCAGTTCTTC	CASSYGGAGSQFF
TRBD1	.	TRBV10-1	TRBJ2-4	TGCGCCAGCAGTGAGTCTTCAGGGGGCGCGAACATTCAGTACTTC	CASSESSGGANIQYF
.	few	TRBV29-1	TRBJ2-7	TGCAGCACGGGGTCCGGGGCCCGAACGGCCCAGTACTTC	CSTGSGARTAQYF
TRBD2	few	TRBV7-9	TRBJ2-7	TGTGCCAGCAGACGGACTAGCGGCTACTACGAGCAGTACTTC	CASRRTSGYYEQYF
TRBD1	few	TRBV2	TRBJ2-7	TGTGCCAGCAGTTTGGACAGGAGCGAGCAGTACTTC	CASSLDRSEQYF
.	.	TRBV12-3/TRBV12-4	TRBJ1-5	TGTGCCAGCAGTTTTGCCCTGGATGATAGCAATCAGCCCCAGCATTTT	CASSFALDDSNQPQHF
.	.	TRBV25-1	TRBJ2-6	TGTGCCAGCAGTGTTTTCGGTGGGGCCAACGTCCTGACTTTC	CASSVFGGANVLTF
.	few	TRBV20-1	TRBJ2-7	TGCAGTGCTAGAAAAGGCCTATTCTACGAGCAGTACTTC	CSARKGLFYEQYF
.	few	TRBV20-1	TRBJ2-6	TGCAGTGCCCTACAAGTCTCTGGGGCCAACGTCCTGACTTTC	CSALQVSGANVLTF
.	few	TRBV5-1	TRBJ1-2	TGCGCCAGCAGCCCCTGGGGGGGTCCCGGTGGCTACACCTTC	CASSPWGGPGGYTF
.	.	TRBV7-8	TRBJ2-1	TGTGCCAGCAGCTCCGGGTGGAGCTCCTACAATGAGCAGTTCTTC	CASSSGWSSYNEQFF
.	.	TRBV9	TRBJ2-1	TGTGCCGGCAGCGTATTCTCGACCCTCGCCAATGAGCAGTTCTTC	CAGSVFSTLANEQFF
TRBD1	.	TRBV25-1	TRBJ1-5	TGTGCCAGCAGTGGAAGGGGGCAGACCACCAAACAGCCCCAGCATTTT	CASSGRGQTTKQPQHF
.	.	TRBV19	TRBJ2-3	TGTGCCAGTAGTTCGGGACCGAATACGCAGTATTTT	CASSSGPNTQYF
.	.	TRBV10-3	TRBJ1-1	TGTGCCATCGCGGACAGCGGGAAAAACACTGAAGCTTTCTTT	CAIADSGKNTEAFF
TRBD1	few	TRBV5-1	TRBJ2-1	TGCGCCAGCAGCCCAAGGACAGGGTTTTTCCATGAGCAGTTCTTC	CASSPRTGFFHEQFF
.	.	TRBV6-1	TRBJ1-1	TGTGCCAGCAGTGAAGCCGCGGAGTGGCCCACTGAAGCTTTCTTT	CASSEAAEWPTEAFF
.	few	TRBV6-1	TRBJ2-7	TGTGCCAGCTCCGCATACCCCTACGAGCAGTACTTC	CASSAYPYEQYF
.	few	TRBV7-8	TRBJ1-6	TGTGCCAGCAAACCAACAGGAAACCTCTATAATTCACCCCTCCACTTT	CASKPTGNLYNSPLHF
TRBD1	.	TRBV5-1	TRBJ2-7	TGCGCCAGCAGTTTTAGACAGGGGAGGTACGAGCAGTACTTC	CASSFRQGRYEQYF
.	few	TRBV4-1	TRBJ1-1	TGCGCCAGCAGCCAAGATAGAAGGGGGGTGAACACTGAAGCTTTCTTT	CASSQDRRGVNTEAFF
.	few	TRBV7-9	TRBJ2-7	TGTGCCAGCAGCTTAGTCGGGGACTCCTACGAGCAGTACTTC	CASSLVGDSYEQYF
.	few	TRBV10-1	TRBJ2-1	TGCGCCAGCAGTCCGCGAAGGGACCACCGTTCCGAGGAGTTCTTC	CASSPRRDHRSEEFF
.	.	TRBV15	TRBJ2-3	TGTGCCACCAGCAGAGATGGAAGGGCCGGTGGAGATACGCAGTATTTT	CATSRDGRAGGDTQYF
.	few	TRBV7-6	TRBJ1-1	TGTACCAGCAGCTTATCTGGGGGGACTGAAGCTTTCTTT	CTSSLSGGTEAFF
.	.	TRBV7-9	TRBJ2-1	TGTGCCAGCAGCGTTGATGCCGGGGACAATGAGCAGTTCTTC	CASSVDAGDNEQFF
.	few	TRBV20-1	TRBJ1-2	TGCAGTGCTTCAGGGGAATATGGCTACACCTTC	CSASGEYGYTF
.	.	TRBV5-6	TRBJ2-1	TGTGCCAGCAGCTTGCGGACTACATCCTACAATGAGCAGTTCTTC	CASSLRTTSYNEQFF
TRBD1	few	TRBV2	TRBJ2-1	TGTGCCAGCAGTGCTACAGGGGGGAATGAGCAGTTCTTC	CASSATGGNEQFF
.	.	TRBV12-3/TRBV12-4	TRBJ2-7	TGTGCCAGCAGTCCATCCCTAGGACAGCAAAAATACGAGCAGTACTTC	CASSPSLGQQKYEQYF
TRBD1	few	TRBV6-5	TRBJ2-1	TGTGCCAGCAGTTACAACAGGGGGAAGTATGGAGAGCAGTTCTTC	CASSYNRGKYGEQFF
.	.	TRBV7-2	TRBJ2-3	TGTGCCAGCAGCTTAGAGTACACGCAGTATTTT	CASSLEYTQYF
TRBD1	.	TRBV28	TRBJ2-7	TGTGCCAGCAGTCCGCTCCGCGGACAGGGGAGGGGGGAGCAGTACTTC	CASSPLRGQGRGEQYF
TRBD1	many	TRBV25-1	TRBJ2-7	TGTGCCAGCAGTGGAAGACAGGGGACCTACGAGCAGTACTTC	CASSGRQGTYEQYF
.	.	TRBV20-1	TRBJ2-7	TGCAGTGCCCGCCCCCGGGGGCCCTACGAGCAGTACTTC	CSARPRGPYEQYF
.	few	TRBV7-9	TRBJ2-3	TGTGCCAGCAGCTTAGGGTCTTTGATCACAGATACGCAGTATTTT	CASSLGSLITDTQYF
.	.	TRBV20-1	TRBJ2-3	TGCAGTGCTAGAGATTTTCCGGACTACCTAGGCCGCGGGGACCTACAGGGGACGCAGTATTTT	CSARDFPDYLGRGDLQGTQYF